The 15 T cell receptor beta chains below all came from one sample that was sequenced in a study of control samples from healthy donors and cancer patients. TCRdb's table, derived via immunoSEQ multiplex PCR, lists solely in-frame clones and lacks some. This table has approximately 100,000 clones, around 89% appearing once. Sequencing was performed on blood. These receptor sequences come from a man aged 25 to 40 in good health.

This chain joins TRBV6-1 and TRBJ2-1, with D possibly TRBD1 on 5 matching bases. V was clipped by 2 bases and J by 8 bases, with 16 bases between them. CDR1 is MNHNS and CDR2 is SASEGT in the germline V gene. The CDR3 covers 15 residues. The CDR3 nucleotides read TGTGCCAGCAGTGAAATGGGAAGGGGTGGGCATGAGCAGTTCTTC. Amino acid sequence: CASSEMGRGGHEQFF.

The chain uses TRBV14 and TRBJ1-6; D gene unclear. The CDR3 consists of 13 residues. The germline V gene has CDR1 SGHDN and CDR2 FVKESK. V lost 4 bases and J lost 9, with 10 bases in between. The CDR3 here is CASSPTWGSPLHF. Written as DNA, the CDR3 is TGTGCCAGCAGCCCCACATGGGGTTCACCCCTCCACTTT.

CDR3 DNA sequence: TGCGCCAGCAGTCGACAGTCTATTGGAAACACCATATATTTT. Encoded protein: CASSRQSIGNTIYF. This chain joins TRBV23-1 and TRBJ1-3; possible D gene TRBD1, 5 bases. Being an ORF, TRBV23-1 has a function that is uncertain. Between the trimmed V and J ends, which lost 4 bases and 3 bases, there was a span of 10 bases. CDR3 length equals 14 residues.

The chain carries TRBV27 and TRBJ1-5, with D perhaps TRBD1 (5 bases). Germline CDR1 MNHEY, CDR2 SMNVEV (reference sequence). V shed 2 bases and J shed 6 bases, with 8 bases lying between them. The CDR3 is 13 amino acids. CDR3 loop: CASSLIGAQPQHF. CDR3 DNA: TGTGCCAGCAGTTTAATTGGGGCTCAGCCCCAGCATTTT.

This clone was counted a single time. V and J are TRBV7-3 and TRBJ2-4; D is perhaps TRBD1 or TRBD2 (6 bases each). Trimming stripped 8 bases from V and 5 bases from J, with 19 bases between. Germline assignment: CDR1 SGHTA and CDR2 FQGTGA. The CDR3 is 15 residues long. The CDR3 here is CASAQVGGPENIQYF. The CDR3 DNA sequence: TGTGCCAGCGCCCAAGTTGGGGGGCCTGAAAACATTCAGTACTTC.

J is TRBJ2-3 and V is TRBV18, with unresolved D. CDR1 is KGHSH and CDR2 is LQKENI in the germline V gene. The CDR3 consists of 15 residues. Trimming stripped 0 bases from V and 3 bases from J, with 10 bases between. For the CDR3, the DNA is TGTGCCAGCTCACCACCCGGCCGGGCAACAGATACGCAGTATTTT. Translation gives CASSPPGRATDTQYF.

The gene calls are TRBV4-2 and TRBJ2-5; TRBD2 matches 8 bases. V was pared by 1 base and J by 5 bases, with 9 bases of the junction left unmatched. This CDR3 region has 16 residues. Germline assignment: CDR1 LGHNA and CDR2 YNFKEQ. CDR3 amino acids: CASSQVGTSGVETQYF. The CDR3 DNA reads as TGTGCCAGCAGCCAAGTTGGGACTAGTGGAGTGGAGACCCAGTACTTC.

The genes are TRBV7-9 and TRBJ1-1; no clear D gene. Germline loops: CDR1 SEHNR, CDR2 FQNEAQ (reference sequence). With 2 bases removed from V and 3 bases from J, the gap between germline ends came to 1 base. CDR3 length: 11 residues. CDR3: CASSLYTEAFF. The CDR3 DNA follows: TGTGCCAGCAGCTTATACACTGAAGCTTTCTTT.

Relative to its sample, this clone is medium-sized (0.01 to 0.1%). The CDR3 bases are TGTGCCAGCAGTGAGGTGGACAGTCGCGATGGCTACACCTTC. This gives the protein CASSEVDSRDGYTF. V and J are TRBV2 and TRBJ1-2; a weak D match, TRBD1 (6 bases). The germline V gene encodes CDR1 SNHLY and CDR2 FYNNEI. V was shortened by 3 bases and J by 6 bases, with 14 bases between the two germline ends. There are 14 residues in the CDR3.

The chain joins TRBV10-3 to TRBJ1-1, with TRBD1 identical over 8 bases. CDR1 ENHRY and CDR2 SYGVKD come from the germline V gene. V trimming: 4 bases; J trimming: 3 bases; junction bases outside the gene matches: 4. The CDR3 totals 14 residues. CDR3 sequence reads: CAISVQGEDTEAFF. The CDR3 DNA reads as TGTGCCATCAGTGTACAGGGGGAGGACACTGAAGCTTTCTTT.

The sample holds a few counts of this clone. Here the CDR3 DNA reads TGTGCCAGCAGCCGAAGTGGGGAAAGGACCTACAATGAGCAGTTCTTC. Its protein product is CASSRSGERTYNEQFF. This chain connects TRBV7-9 to TRBJ2-1, with D hard to call. The CDR3 sequence is 16 residues long. The V and J ends lost 5 bases and 2 bases respectively, with 16 bases between them. The germline gives CDR1 SEHNR, CDR2 FQNEAQ (reference sequence).

The rearrangement uses TRBV6-5 and TRBJ2-2; unclear D gene. Trimming removed 7 bases from V and 6 bases from J, with 18 bases in between. Germline V gene sequence: CDR1 MNHEY, CDR2 SVGAGI. The CDR3 length is 15 residues. The CDR3 region has the DNA TGTGCCAGCAATCTCAATTCCCAAACTTCCGGGGAGCTGTTTTTT. Residues: CASNLNSQTSGELFF.

The chain's CDR3 is CACKGAGGRTDTQYF. CDR3 bases: TGTGCCTGCAAAGGTGCGGGGGGGCGCACAGATACGCAGTATTTT. This chain connects TRBV30 to TRBJ2-3; TRBD2 aligns across 9 bases. The CDR3 sequence is 15 residues long. Germline V CDR1 and CDR2: GTSNPN, SVGIG (reference sequence). The J segment lost 1 base and the V segment lost 6 bases, leaving 8 bases of the junction unmatched.

This chain uses TRBV27 with TRBJ1-1, with 9 bases matching TRBD1. CDR1 and CDR2 (germline): MNHEY, SMNVEV (reference sequence). After removal of 6 bases from V and 0 bases from J, the junction contained 11 bases not matched to a gene. This CDR3 is built from 17 residues. DNA of the CDR3: TGTGCCAGCAGCCGGGGAGGGACAGGGATTGTGAACACTGAAGCTTTCTTT. This translates into CASSRGGTGIVNTEAFF.

V and J are TRBV30 and TRBJ1-2; 7 bases match TRBD1. Losses at the gene ends were 2 bases for V and 8 bases for J; bases not matched to a gene: 8. Germline V gene sequence: CDR1 GTSNPN, CDR2 SVGIG (reference sequence). The CDR3 has 13 residues. The CDR3 DNA reads as TGTGCCTGGAGTAGGGCGACAGGGAGCGGCTACACCTTC. Protein product: CAWSRATGSGYTF.